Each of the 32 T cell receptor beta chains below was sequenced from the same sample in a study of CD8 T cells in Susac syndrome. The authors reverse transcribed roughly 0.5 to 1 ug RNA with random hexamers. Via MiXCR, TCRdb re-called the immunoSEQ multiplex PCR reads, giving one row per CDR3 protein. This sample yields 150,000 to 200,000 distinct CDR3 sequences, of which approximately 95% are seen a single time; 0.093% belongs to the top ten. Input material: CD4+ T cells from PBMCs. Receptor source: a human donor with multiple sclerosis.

CDR3 loop: CASSFWTTMGGGTEAFF. DNA for the CDR3: TGTGCCAGCAGCTTTTGGACTACCATGGGGGGCGGCACTGAAGCTTTCTTT. The genes are TRBV7-2 and TRBJ1-1; TRBD1 is a possible D gene (6 bases). Trimming left V 3 bases short and J 4 bases short, with 21 bases between. Germline loops: CDR1 SGHTA, CDR2 FQGNSA. The CDR3 has 17 amino acids.

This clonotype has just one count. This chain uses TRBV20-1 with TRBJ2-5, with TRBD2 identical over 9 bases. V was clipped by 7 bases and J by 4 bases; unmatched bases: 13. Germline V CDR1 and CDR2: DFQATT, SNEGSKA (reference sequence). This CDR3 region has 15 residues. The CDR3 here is CSGHASGAPRETQYF. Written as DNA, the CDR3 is TGCAGTGGGCATGCTAGCGGGGCCCCCCGAGAGACCCAGTACTTC.

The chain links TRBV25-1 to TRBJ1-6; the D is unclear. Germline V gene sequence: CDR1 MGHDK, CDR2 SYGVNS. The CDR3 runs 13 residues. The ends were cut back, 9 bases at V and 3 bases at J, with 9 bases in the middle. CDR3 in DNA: TGTGCCAGTGTCCCGGACTATAATTCACCCCTCCACTTT. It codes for CASVPDYNSPLHF.

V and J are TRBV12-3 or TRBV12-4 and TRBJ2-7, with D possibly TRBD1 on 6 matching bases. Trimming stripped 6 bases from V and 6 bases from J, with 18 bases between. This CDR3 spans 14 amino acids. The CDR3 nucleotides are TGTGCCAGCAGCCCGATACAGACAGGTCTCGAGCAGTACTTC. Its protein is CASSPIQTGLEQYF.

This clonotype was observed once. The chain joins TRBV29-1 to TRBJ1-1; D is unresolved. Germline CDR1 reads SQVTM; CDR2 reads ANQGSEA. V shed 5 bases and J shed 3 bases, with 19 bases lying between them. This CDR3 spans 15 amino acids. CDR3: CSVIPLFMSDTEAFF. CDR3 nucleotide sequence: TGCAGCGTTATACCCCTTTTTATGTCGGACACTGAAGCTTTCTTT.

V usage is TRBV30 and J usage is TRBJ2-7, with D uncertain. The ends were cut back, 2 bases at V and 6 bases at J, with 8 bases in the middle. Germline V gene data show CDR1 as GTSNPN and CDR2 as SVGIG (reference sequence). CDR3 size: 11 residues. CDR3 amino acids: CAWSRNGEQYF. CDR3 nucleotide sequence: TGTGCCTGGAGTCGTAACGGCGAGCAGTACTTC.

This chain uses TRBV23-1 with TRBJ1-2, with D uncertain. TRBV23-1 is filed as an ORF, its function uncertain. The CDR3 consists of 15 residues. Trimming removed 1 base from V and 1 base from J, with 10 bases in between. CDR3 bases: TGCGCCAGCAGTCAATTCGCGACCCATAACTATGGCTACACCTTC. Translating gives CASSQFATHNYGYTF.

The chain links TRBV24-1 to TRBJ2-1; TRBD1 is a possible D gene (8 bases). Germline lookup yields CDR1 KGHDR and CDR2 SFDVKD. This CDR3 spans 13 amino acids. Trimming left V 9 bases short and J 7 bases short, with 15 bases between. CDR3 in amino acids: CATGQGGTNEQFF. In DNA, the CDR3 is TGTGCCACCGGACAGGGAGGGACGAATGAGCAGTTCTTC.

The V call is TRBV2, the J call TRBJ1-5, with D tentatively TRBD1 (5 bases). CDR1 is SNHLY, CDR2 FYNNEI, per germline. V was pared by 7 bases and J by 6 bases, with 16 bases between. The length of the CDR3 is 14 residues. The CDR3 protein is CASTPSRGTQPQHF. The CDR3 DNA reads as TGTGCCAGCACTCCATCACGCGGGACTCAGCCCCAGCATTTT.

CDR3 in amino acids: CATRETGGFGGELFF. CDR3 coding DNA: TGTGCCACCAGGGAGACAGGAGGGTTCGGCGGGGAGCTGTTTTTT. The chain couples TRBV24-1 to TRBJ2-2; D could derive from TRBD1 or TRBD2 (6 bases each). V shed 7 bases and J shed 7 bases, with 18 bases lying between them. CDR3 size: 15 residues. CDR1 is KGHDR and CDR2 is SFDVKD in the germline V gene.

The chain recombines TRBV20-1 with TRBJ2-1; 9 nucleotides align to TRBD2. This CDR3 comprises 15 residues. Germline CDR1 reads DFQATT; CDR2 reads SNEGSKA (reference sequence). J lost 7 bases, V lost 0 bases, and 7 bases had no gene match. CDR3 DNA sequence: TGCAGTGCTAGAGACGAGGGACTAGCTAGGAATGAGCAGTTCTTC. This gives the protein CSARDEGLARNEQFF.

For the CDR3, the DNA is TGTGCCAGCAGCCACCCGGGACAGGACGGGTATAATGAGCAGTTCTTC. Translating gives CASSHPGQDGYNEQFF. The chain joins TRBV3-1 to TRBJ2-1, with 8 nucleotides matching TRBD1. The junction had 11 bases not matched to a gene; V was cut back by 3 bases and J by 7 bases. Per germline, CDR1 LGHDT and CDR2 YNNKEL (reference sequence). This CDR3 region has 16 residues.

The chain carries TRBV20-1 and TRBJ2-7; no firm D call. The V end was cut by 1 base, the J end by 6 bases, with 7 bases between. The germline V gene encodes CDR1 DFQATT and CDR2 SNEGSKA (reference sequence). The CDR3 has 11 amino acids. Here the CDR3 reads CSARVVSEQYF. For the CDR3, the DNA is TGCAGTGCTAGAGTCGTTAGCGAGCAGTACTTC.

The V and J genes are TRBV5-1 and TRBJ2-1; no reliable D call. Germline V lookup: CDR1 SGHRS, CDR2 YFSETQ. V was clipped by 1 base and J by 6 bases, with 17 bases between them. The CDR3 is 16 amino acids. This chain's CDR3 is CASSLWAADTRNEQFF. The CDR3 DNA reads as TGCGCCAGCAGCTTGTGGGCTGCAGACACACGCAATGAGCAGTTCTTC.

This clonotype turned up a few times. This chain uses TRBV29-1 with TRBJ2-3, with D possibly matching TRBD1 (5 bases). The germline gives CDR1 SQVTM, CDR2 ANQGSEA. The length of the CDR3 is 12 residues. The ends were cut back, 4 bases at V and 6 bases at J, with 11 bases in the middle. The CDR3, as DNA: TGCAGCGTTGGCCAGGGCATGGATACGCAGTATTTT. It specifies CSVGQGMDTQYF.

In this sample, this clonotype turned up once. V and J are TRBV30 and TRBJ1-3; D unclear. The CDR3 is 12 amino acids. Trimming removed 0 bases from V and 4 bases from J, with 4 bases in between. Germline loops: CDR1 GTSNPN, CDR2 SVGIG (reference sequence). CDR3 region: CAWSVEGNTIYF. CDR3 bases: TGTGCCTGGAGTGTTGAGGGAAACACCATATATTTT.

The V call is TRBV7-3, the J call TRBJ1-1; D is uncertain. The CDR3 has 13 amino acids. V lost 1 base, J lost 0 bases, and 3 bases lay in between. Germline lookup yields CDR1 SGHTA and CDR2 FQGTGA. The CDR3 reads CASSLNVNTEAFF. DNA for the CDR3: TGTGCCAGCAGCTTAAATGTGAACACTGAAGCTTTCTTT.

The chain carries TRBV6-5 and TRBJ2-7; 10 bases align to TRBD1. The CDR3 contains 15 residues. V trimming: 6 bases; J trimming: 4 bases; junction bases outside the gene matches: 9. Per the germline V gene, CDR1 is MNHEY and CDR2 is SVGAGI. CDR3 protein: CASSRYLGQGYEQYF. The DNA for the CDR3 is TGTGCCAGCAGCCGGTACTTGGGACAGGGGTACGAGCAGTACTTC.

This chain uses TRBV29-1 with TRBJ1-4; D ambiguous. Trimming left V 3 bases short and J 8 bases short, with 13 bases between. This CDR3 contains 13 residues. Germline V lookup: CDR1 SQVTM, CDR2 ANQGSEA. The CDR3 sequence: CSVESGGIEKLFF. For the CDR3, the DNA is TGCAGCGTTGAGTCGGGCGGCATCGAAAAACTGTTTTTT.

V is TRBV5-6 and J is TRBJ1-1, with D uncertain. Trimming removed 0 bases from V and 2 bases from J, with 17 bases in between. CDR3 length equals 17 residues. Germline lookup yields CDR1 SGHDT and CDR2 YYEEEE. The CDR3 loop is CASSLDFPGVGNTEAFF. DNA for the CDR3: TGTGCCAGCAGCTTGGATTTCCCCGGAGTCGGAAACACTGAAGCTTTCTTT.

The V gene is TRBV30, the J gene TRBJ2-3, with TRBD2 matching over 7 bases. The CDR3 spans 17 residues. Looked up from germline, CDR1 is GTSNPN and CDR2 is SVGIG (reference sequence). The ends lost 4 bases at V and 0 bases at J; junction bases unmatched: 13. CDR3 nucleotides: TGTGCCTGGATCAACCCCGGGGGAGGGTCCAGCACAGATACGCAGTATTTT. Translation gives CAWINPGGGSSTDTQYF.

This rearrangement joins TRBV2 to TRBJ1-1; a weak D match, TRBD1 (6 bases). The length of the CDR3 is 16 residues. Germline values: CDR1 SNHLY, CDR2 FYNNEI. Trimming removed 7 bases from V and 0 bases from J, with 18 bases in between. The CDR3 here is CASTGSGGAVNTEAFF. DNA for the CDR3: TGTGCCAGCACCGGGTCCGGGGGCGCGGTGAACACTGAAGCTTTCTTT.

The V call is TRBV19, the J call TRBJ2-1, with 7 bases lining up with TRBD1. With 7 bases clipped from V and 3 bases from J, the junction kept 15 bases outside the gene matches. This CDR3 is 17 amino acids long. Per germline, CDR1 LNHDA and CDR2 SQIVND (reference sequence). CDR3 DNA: TGTGCCAGTACCACGCGAGGGGGCTCGACGGTCTACAATGAGCAGTTCTTC. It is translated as CASTTRGGSTVYNEQFF.

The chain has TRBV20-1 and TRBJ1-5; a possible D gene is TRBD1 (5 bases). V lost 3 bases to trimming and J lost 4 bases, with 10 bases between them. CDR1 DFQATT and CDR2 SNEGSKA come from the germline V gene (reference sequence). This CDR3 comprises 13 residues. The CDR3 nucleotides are TGCAGTGCTAGTTGGGGGGATAATCAGCCCCAGCATTTT. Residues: CSASWGDNQPQHF.

For the CDR3, the DNA is TGTGCCAGCAGTTTAGCATTGGGGAGGGGGGATCAGCCCCAGCATTTT. It is translated as CASSLALGRGDQPQHF. This chain links TRBV12-3 or TRBV12-4 with TRBJ1-5; weak D call: TRBD1 (6 bases). The CDR3 spans 16 residues. V shed 0 bases and J shed 5 bases, with 14 bases lying between them.

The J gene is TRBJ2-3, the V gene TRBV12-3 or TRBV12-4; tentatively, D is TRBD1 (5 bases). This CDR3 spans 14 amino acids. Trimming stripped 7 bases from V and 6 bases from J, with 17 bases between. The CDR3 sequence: CASTRYQGKDTQYF. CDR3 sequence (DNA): TGTGCCAGCACCCGTTACCAGGGTAAGGATACGCAGTATTTT.

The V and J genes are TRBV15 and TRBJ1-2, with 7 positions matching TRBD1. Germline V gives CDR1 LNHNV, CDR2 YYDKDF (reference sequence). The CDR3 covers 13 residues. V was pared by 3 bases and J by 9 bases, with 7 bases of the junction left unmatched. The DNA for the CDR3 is TGTGCCACCAGCAGGACAGGGTTTCGAAGCTACACCTTC. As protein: CATSRTGFRSYTF.

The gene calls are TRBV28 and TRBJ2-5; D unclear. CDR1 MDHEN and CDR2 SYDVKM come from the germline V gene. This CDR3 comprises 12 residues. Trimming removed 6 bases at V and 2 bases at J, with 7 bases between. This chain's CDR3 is CASRDPQETQYF. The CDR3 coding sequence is TGTGCCAGCAGGGACCCTCAAGAGACCCAGTACTTC. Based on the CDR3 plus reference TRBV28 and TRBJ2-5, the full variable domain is DVKVTQSSRYLVKRTGEKVFLECVQDMDHENMFWYRQDPGLGLRLIYFSYDVKMKEKGDIPEGYSVSREKKERFSLILESASTNQTSMYLCASRDPQETQYFGPGTRLLVL.

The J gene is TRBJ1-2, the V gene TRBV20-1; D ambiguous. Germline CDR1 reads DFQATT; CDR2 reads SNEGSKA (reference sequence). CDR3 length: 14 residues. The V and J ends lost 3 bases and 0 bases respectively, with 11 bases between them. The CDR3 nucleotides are TGCAGTGCTAGGGGGAGGGCCGCTAACTATGGCTACACCTTC. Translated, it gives CSARGRAANYGYTF.

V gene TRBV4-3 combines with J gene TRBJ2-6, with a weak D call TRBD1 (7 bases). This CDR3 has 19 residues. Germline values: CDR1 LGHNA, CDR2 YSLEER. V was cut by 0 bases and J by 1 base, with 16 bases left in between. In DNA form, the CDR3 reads TGCGCCAGCAGCCAAGACCAGGGGGGTCTATTTTCTGGGGCCAACGTCCTGACTTTC. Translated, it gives CASSQDQGGLFSGANVLTF.

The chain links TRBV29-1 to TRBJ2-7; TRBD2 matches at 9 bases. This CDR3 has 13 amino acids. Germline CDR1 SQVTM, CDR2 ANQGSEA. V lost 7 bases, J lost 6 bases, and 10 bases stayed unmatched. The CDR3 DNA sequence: TGCAGCGGTTCCGGGACTAGCCTCGGCGAGCAGTACTTC. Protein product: CSGSGTSLGEQYF.

The CDR3: CSASLQDREFQPQHF. The CDR3 region has the DNA TGCAGTGCTAGTCTACAGGACAGGGAATTTCAGCCCCAGCATTTT. This chain connects TRBV20-1 to TRBJ1-5, with TRBD1 identical over 8 bases. Germline-derived CDR1 and CDR2 are DFQATT and SNEGSKA (reference sequence). The length of the CDR3 is 15 residues. The V gene end was trimmed by 3 bases and the J gene end by 6 bases; junction bases not matched to a gene: 10.